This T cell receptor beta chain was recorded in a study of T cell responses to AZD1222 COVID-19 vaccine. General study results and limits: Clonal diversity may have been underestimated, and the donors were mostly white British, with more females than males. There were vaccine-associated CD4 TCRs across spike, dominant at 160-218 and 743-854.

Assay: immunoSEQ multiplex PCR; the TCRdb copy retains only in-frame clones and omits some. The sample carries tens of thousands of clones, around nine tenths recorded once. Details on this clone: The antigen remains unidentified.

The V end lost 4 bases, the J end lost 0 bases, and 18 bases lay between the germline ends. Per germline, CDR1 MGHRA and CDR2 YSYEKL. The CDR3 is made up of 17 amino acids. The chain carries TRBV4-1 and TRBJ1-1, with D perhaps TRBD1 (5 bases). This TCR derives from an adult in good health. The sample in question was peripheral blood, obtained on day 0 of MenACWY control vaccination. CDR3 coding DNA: TGCGCCAGCAGCCCAACCTCCGGGACGGGGGTGAACACTGAAGCTTTCTTT. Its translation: CASSPTSGTGVNTEAFF.